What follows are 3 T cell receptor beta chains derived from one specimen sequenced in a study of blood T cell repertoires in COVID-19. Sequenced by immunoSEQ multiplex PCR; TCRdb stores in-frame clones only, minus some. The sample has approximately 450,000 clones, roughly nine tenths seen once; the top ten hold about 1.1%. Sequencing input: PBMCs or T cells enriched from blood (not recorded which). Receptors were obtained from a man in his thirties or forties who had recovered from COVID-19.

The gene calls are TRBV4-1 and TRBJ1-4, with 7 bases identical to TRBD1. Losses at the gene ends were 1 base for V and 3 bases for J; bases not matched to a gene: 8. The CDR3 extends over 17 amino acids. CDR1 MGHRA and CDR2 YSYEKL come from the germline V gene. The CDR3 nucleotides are TGCGCCAGCAGCCAAGTTTTATCCGGGACAGCTAATGAAAAACTGTTTTTT. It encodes CASSQVLSGTANEKLFF.

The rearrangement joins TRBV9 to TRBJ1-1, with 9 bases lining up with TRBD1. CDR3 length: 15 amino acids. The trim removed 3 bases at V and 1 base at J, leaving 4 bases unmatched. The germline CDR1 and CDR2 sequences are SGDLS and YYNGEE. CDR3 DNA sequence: TGTGCCAGCAGCGCCAAACAGGGGGCGAACACTGAAGCTTTCTTT. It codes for CASSAKQGANTEAFF.

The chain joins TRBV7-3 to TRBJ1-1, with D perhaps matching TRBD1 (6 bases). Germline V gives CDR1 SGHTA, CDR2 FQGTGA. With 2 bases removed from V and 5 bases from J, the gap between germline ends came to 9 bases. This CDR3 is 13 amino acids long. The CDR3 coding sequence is TGTGCCAGCAGCTTAGAGGGGGTAACTGAAGCTTTCTTT. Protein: CASSLEGVTEAFF.